The subject of this entry is one TCR beta chain. The source of the sample is a study of blood T cell repertoires in COVID-19. Study summary: Acute and convalescent COVID-19 specimens originated in the United States, Italy and Spain.

The J segment lost 3 bases and the V segment lost 2 bases, leaving 9 bases of the junction unmatched. The CDR3 totals 18 residues. The V gene's germline CDR1 is MNHEY and CDR2 SVGEGT. Patients from Seattle were sampled longitudinally, starting during active infection. TCRdb keeps only in-frame clones here, not all; method: immunoSEQ multiplex PCR. The data show 170,000 or so clones, roughly 86% seen once. The genes are TRBV6-2 or TRBV6-3 and TRBJ2-3; 12 nucleotides align to TRBD2. Sequenced material: peripheral blood. This TCR was recovered from a man in his 60s with COVID-19, enrolled during active disease. In DNA form, the CDR3 reads TGTGCCAGCAGTTACAGGTCAAGACTAGCGGGGGAGACAGATACGCAGTATTTT. This encodes CASSYRSRLAGETDTQYF.